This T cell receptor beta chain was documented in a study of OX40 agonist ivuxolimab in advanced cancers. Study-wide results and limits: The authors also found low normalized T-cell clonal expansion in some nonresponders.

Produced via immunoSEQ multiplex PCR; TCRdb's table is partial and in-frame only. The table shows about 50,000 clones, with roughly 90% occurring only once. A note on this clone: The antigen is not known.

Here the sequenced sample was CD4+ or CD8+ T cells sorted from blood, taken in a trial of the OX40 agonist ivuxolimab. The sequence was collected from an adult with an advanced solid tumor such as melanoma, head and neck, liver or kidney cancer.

CDR3 nucleotides: TGTGCCAGCAGGCGACAGGGCCGAGAGACCCAGTACTTC. As protein: CASRRQGRETQYF. The chain combines TRBV14 with TRBJ2-5; 7 nucleotides agree with TRBD1. CDR3 length: 13 residues. From germline, CDR1 is SGHDN and CDR2 FVKESK. V lost 6 bases and J lost 4; bases outside the gene matches: 5.